This T cell receptor beta chain was identified during a study of shared clonotypes between healthy human individuals. Study results and caveats: Naive subsets generally had larger estimated richness than memory subsets.

Execution of the assay was at deep level. Original processing methods: ImmunoSEQ output lacked quality scores and full-length reads, limiting matched filtering. TCRdb keeps only in-frame clones here, not all; method: immunoSEQ multiplex PCR. That table supplies the V and J calls and clone size; D and trimming were determined from the DNA. The sample lists roughly 2.2 million clones, around 90% seen once, with approximately 0.39% in the top ten. V was shortened by 4 bases and J by 2 bases, with 28 bases between the two germline ends. CDR1 SGDLS and CDR2 YYNGEE come from the germline V gene. This CDR3 has 20 amino acids. A remark on this clone: Its antigen is not identified.

This TCR was sampled from a young man in good health. Some clones in this sample may be carry-over from other donors' samples. The rearrangement joins TRBV9 to TRBJ2-1; TRBD2 might be the D (8 bases). Material for sequencing was naive CD4+ T cells from PBMCs. Specified subset: CD45RA+ positively selected. The CDR3 protein is CASSPTTGRAGGVAYNEQFF. The CDR3, as DNA: TGTGCCAGCAGCCCGACGACAGGGCGGGCGGGAGGTGTAGCCTACAATGAGCAGTTCTTC.